This T cell receptor beta chain is drawn from a study of CD8+CD57+ T cells in acquired aplastic anemia. Study-level information: Across the sorted CD4+ and CD8+ cells, DNA amounts averaged about 3 ug. Study-wide findings and caveats: Significance was not reached for CD8+ Simpson's diversity between patients and controls.

For sequencing, patients were chosen who had shown expansion of CD8+CD57+ cells by flow cytometry. Severe acquired aplastic anemia was the diagnosis recorded for all patients. Patients were treatment-naive when blood was sampled. As regards this clonotype: The target antigen is unknown.

Trimming took 3 bases from V and 3 from J, leaving 6 bases between them. Per germline, CDR1 MNHEY and CDR2 SVGEGT. This CDR3 has 12 residues. For CDR3 and TCR beta VDJ profiling, genomic DNA was the template used. One entry per CDR3 protein, called by TCRdb with MiXCR from the reads. Among more than 150,000 distinct CDR3 sequences listed, around 47% were seen once. Sequencing input: sorted CD4+, CD8+, or CD8+CD57+ T cells (not recorded which) from PBMCs. The chain combines TRBV6-2 or TRBV6-3 with TRBJ2-7; D is unclear. The receptor comes from a human donor with aplastic anemia. CDR3 in amino acids: CASSYDIYEQYF. For the CDR3, the DNA is TGTGCCAGCAGTTATGACATCTACGAGCAGTACTTC.